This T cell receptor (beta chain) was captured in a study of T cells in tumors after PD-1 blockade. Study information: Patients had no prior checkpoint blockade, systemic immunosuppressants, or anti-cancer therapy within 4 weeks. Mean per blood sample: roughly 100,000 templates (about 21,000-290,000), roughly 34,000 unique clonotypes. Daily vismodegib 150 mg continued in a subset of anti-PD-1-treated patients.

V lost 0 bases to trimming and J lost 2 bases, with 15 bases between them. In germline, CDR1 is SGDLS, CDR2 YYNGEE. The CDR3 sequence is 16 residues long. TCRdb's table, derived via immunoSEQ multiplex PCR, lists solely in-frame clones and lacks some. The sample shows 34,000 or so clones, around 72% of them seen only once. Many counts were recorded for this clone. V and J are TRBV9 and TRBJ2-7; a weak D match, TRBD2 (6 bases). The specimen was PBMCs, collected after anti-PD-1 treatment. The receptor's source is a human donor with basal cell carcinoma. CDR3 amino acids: CASSVGSGTVTYEQYF. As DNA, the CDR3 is TGTGCCAGCAGCGTAGGTTCCGGGACTGTTACCTACGAGCAGTACTTC.